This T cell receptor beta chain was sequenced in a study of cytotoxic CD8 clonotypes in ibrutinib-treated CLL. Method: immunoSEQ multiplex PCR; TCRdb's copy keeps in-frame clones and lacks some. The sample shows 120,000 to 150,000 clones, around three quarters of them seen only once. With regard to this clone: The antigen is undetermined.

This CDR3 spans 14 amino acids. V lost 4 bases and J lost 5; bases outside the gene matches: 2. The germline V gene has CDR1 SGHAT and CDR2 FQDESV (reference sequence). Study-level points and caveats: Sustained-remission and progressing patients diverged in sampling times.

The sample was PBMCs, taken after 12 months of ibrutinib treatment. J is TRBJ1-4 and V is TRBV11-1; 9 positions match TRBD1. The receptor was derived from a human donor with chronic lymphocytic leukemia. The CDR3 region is CASSSGQGNEKLFF. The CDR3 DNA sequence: TGTGCCAGCAGCTCGGGACAGGGAAATGAAAAACTGTTTTTT.